The subject of this entry is one T cell receptor (beta chain). The data derive from a study of T cell changes during pregnancy in multiple sclerosis. Per the germline V gene, CDR1 is SGHTA and CDR2 is FQGTGA. V was cut by 8 bases and J by 0 bases, with 7 bases left in between. The CDR3 runs 13 residues. Clones were sequenced by immunoSEQ multiplex PCR, and TCRdb holds only the in-frame ones, with some missing. The sample consists of some 130,000 clones, about 96% of them appearing once. J is TRBJ2-2 and V is TRBV7-3, with D tentatively TRBD1 (6 bases). Sequencing used peripheral blood, obtained after pregnancy. This receptor was obtained from a female donor with multiple sclerosis, enrolled in a pregnancy study. The CDR3 region has the DNA TGTGCCAGCGGGACAACGAACACCGGGGAGCTGTTTTTT. It encodes CASGTTNTGELFF.